This T cell receptor beta chain was sequenced in a study of T cell responses to AZD1222 COVID-19 vaccine. Sequenced by immunoSEQ multiplex PCR; TCRdb stores in-frame clones only, minus some. The repertoire includes under 150,000 clones, approximately 94% of them detected once, and approximately 5.4% sits in the top ten. The sequencing here drew on peripheral blood, taken on day 0 of AZD1222 vaccination. This clonotype was obtained from an adult in good health.

CDR3 bases: TGTGCCAGCTCACCCGCTTCAGGCGGCACCGGGGAGCTGTTTTTT. Translating gives CASSPASGGTGELFF. J is TRBJ2-2 and V is TRBV18; D ambiguous. V gave up 3 bases and J gave up 4 bases, with 12 bases separating them. This CDR3 is 15 amino acids long. Germline V lookup: CDR1 KGHSH, CDR2 LQKENI.